This is a list of T cell receptor beta chains from one sample in a study of CD8 T cells in Susac syndrome. One entry per CDR3 protein, called by TCRdb with MiXCR from the immunoSEQ multiplex PCR reads. The top ten hold 0.25% to 0.3% of the sample, which has approximately 140,000 distinct CDR3 sequences, approximately 95% seen once. Sequenced material: CD8+ T cells from PBMCs. The receptors were gathered from a human donor in good health. CDR3s include the opening cysteine and the closing phenylalanine or tryptophan. Each record gives: D gene, J gene, clone size, V gene, CDR3 DNA, CDR3 protein. The D gene is left open where the match is weak. For some rows the clone size is stated as once, few or many, or as a class when expanded; others skip it.

-,TRBJ2-1,-,TRBV30,TGTGCCTGGAGCGACAACCGGGGGGCTGAGCAGTTCTTC,CAWSDNRGAEQFF
TRBD2,TRBJ2-7,-,TRBV7-2,TGTGCCAGCAGCTTCGGAGCGGGAGTTGGAGTGGAGCAGTACTTC,CASSFGAGVGVEQYF
TRBD2,TRBJ2-3,once,TRBV5-6,TGTGCCAGCAGCTTAGGGACTAGCGGAGGCAGCACAGATACGCAGTATTTT,CASSLGTSGGSTDTQYF
TRBD2,TRBJ2-1,few,TRBV3-1,TGTGCCAGCAGCCAAGCCGGACTAGCGGGTGAGCAGTTCTTC,CASSQAGLAGEQFF
-,TRBJ1-5,-,TRBV27,TGTGCCAGCAGTTTGGGAGCATATAGCAATCAGCCCCAGCATTTT,CASSLGAYSNQPQHF
-,TRBJ2-1,-,TRBV7-2,TGTGCCAGCAGCCCTGACTGGAATGAGCAGTTCTTC,CASSPDWNEQFF
TRBD2,TRBJ2-1,-,TRBV9,TGTGCCAGCAGCGTGTCGGGAGGGCCGTATGAGCAGTTCTTC,CASSVSGGPYEQFF
TRBD2,TRBJ2-1,-,TRBV18,TGTGCCAGCTCACCACCTGGACTAGCGTACAATGAGCAGTTCTTC,CASSPPGLAYNEQFF
TRBD2,TRBJ2-1,-,TRBV29-1,TGCAGCGTTGCTGGGGGACTAGCGGGAGGGCCTTACAATGAGCAGTTCTTC,CSVAGGLAGGPYNEQFF
-,TRBJ2-7,-,TRBV30,TGTGCCTTGTACAGAACATACGAGCAGTACTTC,CALYRTYEQYF
-,TRBJ2-1,-,TRBV20-1,TGCAGTCGACTAGGCCCCTACAATGAGCAGTTCTTC,CSRLGPYNEQFF
TRBD1,TRBJ2-7,-,TRBV9,TGTGCCAGCAGCGGACCCGGGACAGGGCTACCGAGCTCCTACGAGCAGTACTTC,CASSGPGTGLPSSYEQYF
-,TRBJ2-3,-,TRBV14,TGTGCCAGCAGCCACCTGTCGAGCGGGAGCACAGATACGCAGTATTTT,CASSHLSSGSTDTQYF
-,TRBJ2-7,-,TRBV3-1,TGTGCCAGCAGCCGCCAAAACAGCTACGAGCAGTACTTC,CASSRQNSYEQYF
-,TRBJ1-3,-,TRBV9,TGTGCCAGCAGCGTAGGGGAATCTGGAAACACCATATATTTT,CASSVGESGNTIYF
-,TRBJ2-7,-,TRBV28,TGTGCCAGCAGAGCTATCCGGGACACTGGCTACGAGCAGTACTTC,CASRAIRDTGYEQYF
-,TRBJ2-7,-,TRBV28,TGTGCCAGCAGTTTTCGTCCCGTAACTCCCTACGAGCAGTACTTC,CASSFRPVTPYEQYF
-,TRBJ2-3,-,TRBV30,TGTGCCTGGAGTGTACCCTCGTGGGAGGGCACAGATACGCAGTATTTT,CAWSVPSWEGTDTQYF
TRBD2,TRBJ2-7,-,TRBV27,TGTGCCACCAAACTAGCGGGAGGCCACGAGCAGTACTTC,CATKLAGGHEQYF
TRBD1,TRBJ2-7,-,TRBV12-3/TRBV12-4,TGTGCCAGCAGTGGGATTCCAGGGGGCGAGCAGTACTTC,CASSGIPGGEQYF
-,TRBJ1-2,-,TRBV29-1,TGCAGCGTTGAGGGGGCAGATGGCTACACCTTC,CSVEGADGYTF
-,TRBJ2-7,-,TRBV9,TGTGCCAGCAGCGCAGGGACCACGAGCTACGAGCAGTACTTC,CASSAGTTSYEQYF
TRBD1,TRBJ2-1,once,TRBV6-5,TGTGCCAGCAGTTACAGTACAGGGGTTTTGGGTGATGAGCAGTTCTTC,CASSYSTGVLGDEQFF
-,TRBJ2-3,-,TRBV27,TGTGCCAGCAAAGAGAACACAGATACGCAGTATTTT,CASKENTDTQYF
-,TRBJ2-3,-,TRBV7-8,TGTGCCAGCAGCACCGGGACACTGAGCACAGATACGCAGTATTTT,CASSTGTLSTDTQYF
-,TRBJ2-6,-,TRBV9,TGTGCCAGCAGTCCACAGGGTATGAACTCTGGGGCCAACGTCCTGACTTTC,CASSPQGMNSGANVLTF
-,TRBJ1-2,few,TRBV7-2,TGTGCCAGCAGGCGCTACAGCGGCGGGCATGGCTACACCTTC,CASRRYSGGHGYTF
TRBD2,TRBJ2-7,-,TRBV29-1,TGCAGCGCCCAGACCCGTAGCGGGAACGCGGGAGGAGAGCAGTACTTC,CSAQTRSGNAGGEQYF
-,TRBJ1-1,-,TRBV3-1,TGTGCCAGCAGCCAAGAGTTCGCCCTAAAGGGGCGCACTGAAGCTTTCTTT,CASSQEFALKGRTEAFF
TRBD1,TRBJ1-1,-,TRBV29-1,TGCAGCGTGGAGACAGGGAGGGACACTGAAGCTTTCTTT,CSVETGRDTEAFF
-,TRBJ2-7,few,TRBV6-5,TGTGCCAGCAGTTACGGGGAGAACTACGAGCAGTACTTC,CASSYGENYEQYF
TRBD2,TRBJ2-1,-,TRBV29-1,TGCAGCGTGCGGGGACTAGCGGGAGCGGATGAGCAGTTCTTC,CSVRGLAGADEQFF
-,TRBJ1-3,-,TRBV20-1,TGCAGTGCTAGAGAAGGAAACACCATATATTTT,CSAREGNTIYF
-,TRBJ1-1,-,TRBV16,TGTGCCAGCAGCCAATTTAATATTGAAGCTTTCTTT,CASSQFNIEAFF
-,TRBJ2-2,-,TRBV28,TGTGCCAGCAGACGACAGGGAGGCACCGGGGAGCTGTTTTTT,CASRRQGGTGELFF
TRBD2,TRBJ2-3,-,TRBV5-6,TGTGCCAGCAGCAGAGCGGGAGGCCCCGTCACAGATACGCAGTATTTT,CASSRAGGPVTDTQYF
-,TRBJ2-1,-,TRBV9,TGTGCCAGCAGCGTAGGTCCATCTGGGTACAATGAGCAGTTCTTC,CASSVGPSGYNEQFF
-,TRBJ2-7,-,TRBV30,TGTGCCTGCCGGGACATCTCCTACGAGCAGTACTTC,CACRDISYEQYF
-,TRBJ2-7,-,TRBV6-5,TGTGCCAGCAGTTCAGAGTTAGCTAACGAGCAGTACTTC,CASSSELANEQYF
TRBD1,TRBJ2-2,-,TRBV7-9,TGTGCCAGCAGCGGGGACAGGGCTAACACTGGGGAGCTGTTTTTT,CASSGDRANTGELFF
TRBD1,TRBJ1-1,-,TRBV12-3/TRBV12-4,TGTGCCAGCAGTGTCGGACAGGGGGGGACTGAAGCTTTCTTT,CASSVGQGGTEAFF
-,TRBJ2-7,-,TRBV28,TGTGCCAGCAGCCCTTGGGGTCCCTACGAGCAGTACTTC,CASSPWGPYEQYF
-,TRBJ2-1,-,TRBV12-3/TRBV12-4,TGTGCCAGCAGTTTGAGACGCCACAATGAGCAGTTCTTC,CASSLRRHNEQFF
TRBD1,TRBJ2-1,-,TRBV29-1,TGCAGCGTTGAAGGGACAGGGGGTGAGGGTGAGCAGTTCTTC,CSVEGTGGEGEQFF
-,TRBJ1-5,-,TRBV20-1,TGCAGTGCTAGTTCAGGACCGATTGAGCCCCAGCATTTT,CSASSGPIEPQHF
-,TRBJ2-3,-,TRBV27,TGTGCCAGCAGTTTAGCGACCACTAGCACAGATACGCAGTATTTT,CASSLATTSTDTQYF
-,TRBJ1-2,-,TRBV6-5,TGTGCCAGCAGTTACTCGGGGGGTTATGGCTACACCTTC,CASSYSGGYGYTF
-,TRBJ2-1,-,TRBV3-1,TGTGCCACTCGGACTGGGAGCAATGAGCAGTTCTTC,CATRTGSNEQFF
TRBD1,TRBJ2-1,-,TRBV29-1,TGCAACTGTCTTTCCGGGACAGGGGTCAATGAGCAGTTCTTC,CNCLSGTGVNEQFF
TRBD2,TRBJ2-1,-,TRBV25-1,TGTGCCAGCAGAGACACTAGCGGGACCTACAATGAGCAGTTCTTC,CASRDTSGTYNEQFF